Described below is a single TCR beta chain sequence and its context. The data were taken from a study of T cell changes during pregnancy in multiple sclerosis. Profiling relied on immunoSEQ multiplex PCR, and the TCRdb table lists in-frame clones only, not all of them. The sample has about 47,000 clones, 93% seen once. The CDR3 sequence is 15 residues long. Deletions cut 3 bases from V and 5 bases from J, with 16 bases between. CDR1 is MGHRA and CDR2 is YSYEKL in the germline V gene. Sequencing was performed on peripheral blood, taken in the second trimester of pregnancy. This TCR derives from a female donor with multiple sclerosis, enrolled in a pregnancy study. The chain has TRBV4-1 and TRBJ2-5, with D unresolved. CDR3 in amino acids: CASSQLQLLQETQYF. The CDR3 DNA sequence: TGCGCCAGCAGCCAGCTACAGTTATTGCAGGAGACCCAGTACTTC.